The T cell receptor beta chain under discussion was sequenced for a study of Graves' ophthalmopathy and Graves' hyperthyroidism. Study-level information: Peripheral blood was gathered at first diagnosis, ahead of any treatment whatsoever. Findings and caveats of the study: A model of 13 signatures distinguished ophthalmopathy from stable hyperthyroidism at under 90% sensitivity and nearly 83% specificity. Detected in blood as well were most expanded thyroid clonotypes with frequency above 0.001.

RNA served as the template for amplifying TCR beta CDR3 regions. Second-round multiplex PCR came after a first-round RT-PCR that employed HTBI primers. TCRdb processed the multiplex PCR reads anew with MiXCR; each CDR3 protein has one entry. The data contain about 220,000 distinct CDR3 sequences, 20% to 25% of them singletons. If patients had other autoimmune diseases, uncontrolled infections, pregnancy or lactation, they were excluded. Trimming took 1 base from V and 3 from J, leaving 10 bases between them. This CDR3 is 13 amino acids long. CDR1 is DFQATT, CDR2 SNEGSKA, per germline (reference sequence). This clonotype was counted at least ten times. Its specificity is not known.

V usage is TRBV20-1 and J usage is TRBJ2-7; D possibly uses TRBD1 or TRBD2 (5 bases each). Sequencing was carried out using peripheral blood. This receptor was obtained from a woman aged 45-59 years with Graves' ophthalmopathy. The CDR3 here is CSARGDGIYEQYF. CDR3 DNA sequence: TGCAGTGCTAGAGGGGACGGGATCTACGAGCAGTACTTC.